This T cell receptor beta chain is drawn from a study of T cell responses to AZD1222 COVID-19 vaccine. Findings of the study overall: With two AZD1222 doses given, Spike-specific TCR breadth and depth both rose. In all cases, repertoires were sampled only after the peak T cell response. At 160-218 and 743-854, vaccine-associated CD4 TCRs were dominant, and they spanned spike.

Assay used: immunoSEQ multiplex PCR; TCRdb lists only in-frame clones, some missing. This sample has hundreds of thousands of clones, with 85% to 95% found just once. This CDR3 is built from 15 residues. Germline V gene lookup returns CDR1 MDHEN and CDR2 SYDVKM. V lost 4 bases to trimming and J lost 5 bases; unmatched junction nucleotides: 6. A note on this clone: Its antigen is undetermined.

This sequence joins TRBV28 and TRBJ1-5, with TRBD1 matching 9 bases. Material: peripheral blood, obtained on day 0 of MenACWY control vaccination. This clonotype was obtained from an adult in good health. CDR3 residues: CASSSPGQGYQPQHF. The CDR3 DNA is TGTGCCAGCAGTTCCCCGGGACAGGGATATCAGCCCCAGCATTTT.